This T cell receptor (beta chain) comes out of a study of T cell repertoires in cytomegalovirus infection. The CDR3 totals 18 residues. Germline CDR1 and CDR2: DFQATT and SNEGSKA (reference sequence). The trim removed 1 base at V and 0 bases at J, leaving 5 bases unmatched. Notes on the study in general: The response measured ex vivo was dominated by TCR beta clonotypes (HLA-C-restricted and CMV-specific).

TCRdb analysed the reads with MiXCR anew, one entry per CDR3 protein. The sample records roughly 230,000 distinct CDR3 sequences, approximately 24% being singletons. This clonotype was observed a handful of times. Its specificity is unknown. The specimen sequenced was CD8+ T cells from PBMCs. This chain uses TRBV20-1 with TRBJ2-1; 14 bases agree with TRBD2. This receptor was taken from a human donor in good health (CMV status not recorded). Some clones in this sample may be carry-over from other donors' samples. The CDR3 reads CSARAGLAGGLSYNEQFF. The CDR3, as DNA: TGCAGTGCTAGAGCTGGACTAGCGGGGGGCCTCTCCTACAATGAGCAGTTCTTC.